Listed below are T cell receptor beta chains from one sample, sequenced in a study of cytomegalovirus exposure and HLA in healthy donors. Assay: immunoSEQ multiplex PCR; the TCRdb copy retains only in-frame clones and omits some. In the table there are 120,000 or so clones, more than 65% of which are singletons. Sample: PBMCs. The receptor source for this set is a man aged 18 to 29 in good health and CMV-seropositive. The CDR3 runs from the conserved cysteine through the conserved F or W. The D gene is left open where the match is weak. Clone size is given for some rows only: seen once, a few or many times, or a class if the clone is expanded.

v_gene	d_gene	abundance	j_gene	CDR3nt	CDR3aa
TRBV30	-	once	TRBJ1-5	TGTGCCTGGAGTCCCCTCGGGATAAAAAGCAATCAGCCCCAGCATTTT	CAWSPLGIKSNQPQHF
TRBV6-5	TRBD1	-	TRBJ1-2	TGTGCCAGCAGTCCACGGACAGGAGAGGGCTACACCTTC	CASSPRTGEGYTF
TRBV29-1	TRBD1	once	TRBJ2-1	TGCAGCGTTGAAGGCTGGACAGGGGAGGTAAATGAGCAGTTCTTC	CSVEGWTGEVNEQFF
TRBV18	-	-	TRBJ1-5	TGTGCCAGCTCATCGAGGACAGTAGGGCAGCCCCAGCATTTT	CASSSRTVGQPQHF
TRBV6-1	-	once	TRBJ1-6	TGTGCCAGCAGTGGTAGGGCCTCGGGGAATTCACCCCTCCACTTT	CASSGRASGNSPLHF
TRBV18	-	-	TRBJ1-2	TGTGCCAGCTCACCAGGGGGCGCATTTGATGGCTACACCTTC	CASSPGGAFDGYTF
TRBV7-8	TRBD1	-	TRBJ1-2	TGTGCCAGCAGCGACAGGGGCCACTATGGCTACACCTTC	CASSDRGHYGYTF
TRBV5-6	-	-	TRBJ2-7	TGTGCCAGCAGCTTGCTCGGTTCGATGGTCTACGAGCAGTACTTC	CASSLLGSMVYEQYF
TRBV27	TRBD2	-	TRBJ2-7	TGTGCCAGTAAAGCGGGAGCGGGCTACGAGCAGTACTTC	CASKAGAGYEQYF
TRBV15	TRBD2	once	TRBJ2-5	TGTGCCACCAGCAGAGGTGGCGGGAGGGCGTTTCAAGAGACCCAGTACTTC	CATSRGGGRAFQETQYF
TRBV30	TRBD1	-	TRBJ2-2	TGTGCCTGGAGTGACAGGGGGTATGTCGGGGAGCTGTTTTTT	CAWSDRGYVGELFF
TRBV28	TRBD1	-	TRBJ2-7	TGTGCCAGCAGTCCGACGGATGGGACAGGATTCTACGAGCAGTACTTC	CASSPTDGTGFYEQYF
TRBV7-8	-	-	TRBJ1-5	TGTGCCAGCAGCTCCTCGTTGAGTGGCAATCAGCCCCAGCATTTT	CASSSSLSGNQPQHF
TRBV6-5	-	once	TRBJ2-3	TGTGCCAGCAGACTCAGGGGGGGCACAGATACGCAGTATTTT	CASRLRGGTDTQYF
TRBV7-5	-	-	TRBJ1-5	TGTGTCAGAAGCCTTTACTCCCAGGACAGCCGCAATCAGCCCCAGCATTTT	CVRSLYSQDSRNQPQHF